This TCR beta chain appears in the sequencing data of a study of T cells expressing NK-cell markers. Study-level findings and limits: The leading position in the CD3+CD56-NKG2C+ fraction of a few donors also went to these clonotypes.

As the method of synthesis, 5'RACE template switching with UMIs yielded TCR beta cDNA. For each CDR3 protein, TCRdb gives one entry from its re-call of the 5' RACE reads, without DNA. The sample table sets out 450,000 to 600,000 distinct CDR3 sequences. About this clonotype: The antigen remains undetermined.

This CDR3 spans 15 amino acids. Germline V CDR1 and CDR2: MNHNS, SASEGT. This chain connects TRBV6-1 to TRBJ1-3. The receptor's source is a man between 18 and 29 years old in good health. Sequencing used blood T cells: a sorted CD56 or NKG2C T cell subset, CD4+ or CD8+ T cells, or bulk PBMC T cells (not recorded which). The CDR3 reads CASSEGHPSGNTIYF.